This TCR beta chain was recorded in a study of patients and donors after allogeneic stem cell transplantation. From the RT-PCR reads, TCRdb called clonotypes with MiXCR, one entry per CDR3 protein. Among about 400,000 distinct CDR3 sequences listed, more than 15% were seen once. Sample: blood, either unsorted or a sorted T cell fraction (not recorded which). The sequence came from a human donor who was either an allogeneic HSCT recipient or a stem cell or donor lymphocyte infusion donor (not recorded which). It is not recorded whose cells these are; they may come from a transplant donor.

CDR3 coding DNA: TGCGCCAGCAGCCCGCAAATGACAGGGGGCGTTGGAAACACCATATATTTT. The encoded protein is CASSPQMTGGVGNTIYF. The chain carries TRBV5-1 and TRBJ1-3; 10 bases line up with TRBD1. With V trimmed by 4 bases and J by 3 bases, 10 bases remained unmatched. Per germline, CDR1 SGHRS and CDR2 YFSETQ. This CDR3 has 17 amino acids.